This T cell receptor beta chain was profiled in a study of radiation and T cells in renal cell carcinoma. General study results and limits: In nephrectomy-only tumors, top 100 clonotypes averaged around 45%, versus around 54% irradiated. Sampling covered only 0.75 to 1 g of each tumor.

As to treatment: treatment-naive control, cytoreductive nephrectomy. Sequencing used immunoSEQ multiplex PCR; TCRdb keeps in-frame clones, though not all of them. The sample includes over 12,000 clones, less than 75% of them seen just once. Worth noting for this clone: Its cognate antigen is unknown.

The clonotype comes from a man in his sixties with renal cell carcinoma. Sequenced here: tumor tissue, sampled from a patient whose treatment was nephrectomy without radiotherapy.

CDR3 DNA sequence: TGTGCCAGCAGTCAATGGAATCAGCCCCAGCATTTT. Translation gives CASSQWNQPQHF. This sequence joins TRBV6-6 and TRBJ1-5; D is unresolved. This CDR3 is built from 12 residues. Trimming took 5 bases from V and 4 from J, leaving 6 bases between them. Germline CDR1 reads MNHNY; CDR2 reads SVGAGI (reference sequence).